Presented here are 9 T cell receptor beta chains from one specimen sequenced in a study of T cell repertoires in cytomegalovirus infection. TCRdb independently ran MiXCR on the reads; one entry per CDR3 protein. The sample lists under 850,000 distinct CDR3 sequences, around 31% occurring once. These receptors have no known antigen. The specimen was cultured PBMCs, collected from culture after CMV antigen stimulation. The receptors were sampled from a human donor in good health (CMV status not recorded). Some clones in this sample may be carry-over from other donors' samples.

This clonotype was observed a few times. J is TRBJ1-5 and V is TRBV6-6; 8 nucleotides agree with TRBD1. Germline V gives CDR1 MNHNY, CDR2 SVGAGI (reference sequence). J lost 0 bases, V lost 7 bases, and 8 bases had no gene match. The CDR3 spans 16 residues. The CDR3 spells CASITDRVYSNQPQHF. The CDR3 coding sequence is TGTGCCAGCATTACGGACAGGGTCTATAGCAATCAGCCCCAGCATTTT.

The CDR3 nucleotides read TGTGCCAGCACTTCCCTGGGAACTAGCGGGGACCCCTACGAGCAGTACTTC. This gives the protein CASTSLGTSGDPYEQYF. The gene calls are TRBV27 and TRBJ2-7, with 10 bases fitting TRBD2. The germline CDR1 and CDR2 sequences are MNHEY and SMNVEV (reference sequence). The CDR3 extends over 17 amino acids. V gave up 7 bases and J gave up 2 bases; unmatched junction bases: 14.

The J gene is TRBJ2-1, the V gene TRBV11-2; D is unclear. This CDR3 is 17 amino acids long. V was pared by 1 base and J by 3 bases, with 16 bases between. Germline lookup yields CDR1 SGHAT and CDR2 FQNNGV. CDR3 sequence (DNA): TGTGCCAGCAGCTTAGGCGTCTCGCAGATGGGCTACAATGAGCAGTTCTTC. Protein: CASSLGVSQMGYNEQFF.

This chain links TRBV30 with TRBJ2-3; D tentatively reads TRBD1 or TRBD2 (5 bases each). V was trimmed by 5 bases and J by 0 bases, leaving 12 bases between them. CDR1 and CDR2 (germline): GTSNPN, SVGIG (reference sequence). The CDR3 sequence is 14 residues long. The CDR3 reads CAWGLGPSTDTQYF. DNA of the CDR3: TGTGCCTGGGGACTGGGGCCTAGCACAGATACGCAGTATTTT.

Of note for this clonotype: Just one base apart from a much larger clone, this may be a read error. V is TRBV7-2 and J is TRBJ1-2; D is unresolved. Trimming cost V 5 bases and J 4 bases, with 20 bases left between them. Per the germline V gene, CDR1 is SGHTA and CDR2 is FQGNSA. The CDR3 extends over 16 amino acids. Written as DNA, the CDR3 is TGTGCCAGCAGCGGGAGGCCGCAGGTGGCGAGCTATGGCTACACCTTC. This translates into CASSGRPQVASYGYTF.

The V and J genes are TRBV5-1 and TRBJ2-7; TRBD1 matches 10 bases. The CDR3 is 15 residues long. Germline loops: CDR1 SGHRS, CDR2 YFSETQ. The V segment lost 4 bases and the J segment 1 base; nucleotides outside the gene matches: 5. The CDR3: CASSLTGGRSYEQYF. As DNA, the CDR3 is TGCGCCAGCAGCCTGACAGGGGGCCGATCCTACGAGCAGTACTTC.

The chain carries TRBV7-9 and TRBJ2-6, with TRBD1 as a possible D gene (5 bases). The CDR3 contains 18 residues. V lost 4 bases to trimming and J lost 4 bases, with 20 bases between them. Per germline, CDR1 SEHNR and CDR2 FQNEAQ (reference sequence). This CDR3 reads CASSSYLMWGPGANVLTF. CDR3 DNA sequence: TGTGCCAGCAGCTCCTATCTGATGTGGGGCCCCGGGGCCAACGTCCTGACTTTC.

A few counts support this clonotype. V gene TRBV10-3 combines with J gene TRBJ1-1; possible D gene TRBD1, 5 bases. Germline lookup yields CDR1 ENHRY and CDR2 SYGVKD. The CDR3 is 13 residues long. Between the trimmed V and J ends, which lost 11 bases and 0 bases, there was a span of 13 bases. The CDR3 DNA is TGTGCCTCAAAGGGGAGCATGAACACTGAAGCTTTCTTT. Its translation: CASKGSMNTEAFF.

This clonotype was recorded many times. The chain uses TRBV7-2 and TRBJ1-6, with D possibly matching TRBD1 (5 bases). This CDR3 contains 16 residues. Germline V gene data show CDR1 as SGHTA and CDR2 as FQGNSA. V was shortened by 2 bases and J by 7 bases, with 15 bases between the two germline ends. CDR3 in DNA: TGTGCCAGCAGCTTATCGGGACTAGGGGCGAATTCACCCCTCCACTTT. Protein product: CASSLSGLGANSPLHF. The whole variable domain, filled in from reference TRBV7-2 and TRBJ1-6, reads GAGVSQSPSNKVTEKGKDVELRCDPISGHTALYWYRQSLGQGLEFLIYFQGNSAPDKSGLPSDRFSAERTGGSVSTLTIQRTQQEDSAVYLCASSLSGLGANSPLHFGNGTRLTVT.